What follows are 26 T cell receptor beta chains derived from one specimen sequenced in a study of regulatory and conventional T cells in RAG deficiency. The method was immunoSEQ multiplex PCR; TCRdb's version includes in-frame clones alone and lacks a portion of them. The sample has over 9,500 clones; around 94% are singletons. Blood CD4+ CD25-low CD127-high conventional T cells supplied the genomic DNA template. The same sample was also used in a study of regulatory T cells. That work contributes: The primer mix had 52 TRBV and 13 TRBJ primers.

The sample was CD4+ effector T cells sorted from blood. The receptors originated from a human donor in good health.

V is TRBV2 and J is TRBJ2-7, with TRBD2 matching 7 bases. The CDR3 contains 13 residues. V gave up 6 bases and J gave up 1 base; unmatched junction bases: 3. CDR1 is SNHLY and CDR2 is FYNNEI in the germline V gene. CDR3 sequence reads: CASRRGLSYEQYF. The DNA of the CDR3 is TGTGCCAGCAGGCGGGGGTTATCCTACGAGCAGTACTTC. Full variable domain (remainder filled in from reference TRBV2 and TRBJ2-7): EPEVTQTPSHQVTQMGQEVILRCVPISNHLYFYWYRQILGQKVEFLVSFYNNEISEKSEIFDDQFSVERPDGSNFTLKIRSTKLEDSAMYFCASRRGLSYEQYFGPGTRLTVT.

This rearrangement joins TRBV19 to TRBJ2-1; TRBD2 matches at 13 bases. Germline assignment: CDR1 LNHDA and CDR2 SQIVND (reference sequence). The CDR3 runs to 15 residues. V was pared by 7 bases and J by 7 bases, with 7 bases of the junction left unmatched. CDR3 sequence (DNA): TGTGCCAGTACCACGACTAGCGGGAGGCTTAATGAGCAGTTCTTC. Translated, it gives CASTTTSGRLNEQFF.

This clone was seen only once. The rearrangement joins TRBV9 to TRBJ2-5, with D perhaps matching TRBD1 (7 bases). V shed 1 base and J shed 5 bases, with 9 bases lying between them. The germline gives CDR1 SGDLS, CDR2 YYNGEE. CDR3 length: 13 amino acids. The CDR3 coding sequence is TGTGCCAGCAGCGTACCAGGGGGGGAGACCCAGTACTTC. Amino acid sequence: CASSVPGGETQYF. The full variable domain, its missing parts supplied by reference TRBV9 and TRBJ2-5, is DSGVTQTPKHLITATGQRVTLRCSPRSGDLSVYWYQQSLDQGLQFLIQYYNGEERAKGNILERFSAQQFPDLHSELNLSSLELGDSALYFCASSVPGGETQYFGPGTRLLVL.

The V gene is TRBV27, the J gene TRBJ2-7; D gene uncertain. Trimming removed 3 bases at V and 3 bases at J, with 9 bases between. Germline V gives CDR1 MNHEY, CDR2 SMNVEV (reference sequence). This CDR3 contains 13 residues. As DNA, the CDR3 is TGTGCCAGCAGTTTGACTCACGGCTACGAGCAGTACTTC. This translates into CASSLTHGYEQYF.

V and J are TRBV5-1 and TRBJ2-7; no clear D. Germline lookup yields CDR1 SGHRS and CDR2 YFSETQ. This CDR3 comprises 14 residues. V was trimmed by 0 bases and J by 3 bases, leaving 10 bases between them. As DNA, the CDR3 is TGCGCCAGCAGCTTGGCCGGTAGGGACTACGAGCAGTACTTC. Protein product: CASSLAGRDYEQYF.

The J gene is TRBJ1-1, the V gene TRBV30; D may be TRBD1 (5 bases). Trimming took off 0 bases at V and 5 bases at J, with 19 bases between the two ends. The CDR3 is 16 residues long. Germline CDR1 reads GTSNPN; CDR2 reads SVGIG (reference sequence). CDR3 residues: CAWSVRAGWKITEAFF. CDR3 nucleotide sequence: TGTGCCTGGAGTGTACGGGCAGGGTGGAAAATTACTGAAGCTTTCTTT.

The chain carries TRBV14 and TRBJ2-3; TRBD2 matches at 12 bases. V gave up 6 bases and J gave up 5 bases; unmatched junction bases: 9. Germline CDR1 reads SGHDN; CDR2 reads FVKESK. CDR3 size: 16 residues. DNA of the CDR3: TGTGCCAGCAGTCGACTAGCGGGAGCCCTAGTAGATACGCAGTATTTT. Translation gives CASSRLAGALVDTQYF.

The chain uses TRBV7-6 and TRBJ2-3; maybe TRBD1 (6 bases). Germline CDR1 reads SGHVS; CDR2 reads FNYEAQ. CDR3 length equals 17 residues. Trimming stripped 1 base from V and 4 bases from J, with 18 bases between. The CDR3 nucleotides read TGTGCCAGCAGCTTAGGGCCCGGGACACAATACCCAGATACGCAGTATTTT. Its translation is CASSLGPGTQYPDTQYF.

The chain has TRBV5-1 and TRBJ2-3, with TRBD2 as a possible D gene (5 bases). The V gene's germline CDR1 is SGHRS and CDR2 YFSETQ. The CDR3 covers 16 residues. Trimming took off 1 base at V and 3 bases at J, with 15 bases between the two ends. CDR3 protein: CASSLSPGVQTDTQYF. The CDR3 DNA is TGCGCCAGCAGCTTGTCCCCCGGGGTACAAACAGATACGCAGTATTTT. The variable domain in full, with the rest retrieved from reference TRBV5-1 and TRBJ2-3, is KAGVTQTPRYLIKTRGQQVTLSCSPISGHRSVSWYQQTPGQGLQFLFEYFSETQRNKGNFPGRFSGRQFSNSRSEMNVSTLELGDSALYLCASSLSPGVQTDTQYFGPGTRLTVL.

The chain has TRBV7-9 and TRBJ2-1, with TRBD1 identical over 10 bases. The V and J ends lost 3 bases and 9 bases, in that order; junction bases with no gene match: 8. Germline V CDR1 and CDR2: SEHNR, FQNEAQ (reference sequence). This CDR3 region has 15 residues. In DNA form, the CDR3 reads TGTGCCAGCAGCTTCCCCGGGACAGGGGAGGTTGAGCAGTTCTTC. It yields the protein CASSFPGTGEVEQFF. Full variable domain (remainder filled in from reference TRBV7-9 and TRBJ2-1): DTGVSQNPRHKITKRGQNVTFRCDPISEHNRLYWYRQTLGQGPEFLTYFQNEAQLEKSRLLSDRFSAERPKGSFSTLEIQRTEQGDSAMYLCASSFPGTGEVEQFFGPGTRLTVL.

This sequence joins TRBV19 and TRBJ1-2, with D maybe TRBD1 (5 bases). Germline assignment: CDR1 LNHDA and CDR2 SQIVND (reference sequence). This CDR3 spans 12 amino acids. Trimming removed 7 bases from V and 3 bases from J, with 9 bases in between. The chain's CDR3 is CASIKGDYGYTF. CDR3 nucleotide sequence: TGTGCCAGTATCAAAGGGGACTATGGCTACACCTTC. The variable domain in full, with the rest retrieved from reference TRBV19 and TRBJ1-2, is DGGITQSPKYLFRKEGQNVTLSCEQNLNHDAMYWYRQDPGQGLRLIYYSQIVNDFQKGDIAEGYSVSREKKESFPLTVTSAQKNPTAFYLCASIKGDYGYTFGSGTRLTVV.

The CDR3 here is CASARQGTSYEQYF. The CDR3 region has the DNA TGTGCCAGCGCGAGACAGGGGACCTCCTACGAGCAGTACTTC. The chain recombines TRBV2 with TRBJ2-7; 8 positions agree with TRBD1. Germline V lookup: CDR1 SNHLY, CDR2 FYNNEI. V shed 8 bases and J 0 bases; nucleotides not matched to a gene: 6. The CDR3 runs 14 residues.

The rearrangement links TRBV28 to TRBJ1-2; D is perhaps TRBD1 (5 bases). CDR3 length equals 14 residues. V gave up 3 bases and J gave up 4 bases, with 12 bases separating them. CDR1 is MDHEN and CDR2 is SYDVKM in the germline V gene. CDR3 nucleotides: TGTGCCAGCAGTTTTACCGGGACGGGCTATGGCTACACCTTC. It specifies CASSFTGTGYGYTF.

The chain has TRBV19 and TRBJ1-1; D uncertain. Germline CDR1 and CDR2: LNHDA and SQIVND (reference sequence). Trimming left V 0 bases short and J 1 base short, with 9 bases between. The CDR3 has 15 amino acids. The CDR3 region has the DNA TGTGCCAGTAGTATAGAGCACAGCCCGAACACTGAAGCTTTCTTT. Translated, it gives CASSIEHSPNTEAFF.

CDR3 amino acids: CAWSVRGAAGSGNTIYF. The CDR3, as DNA: TGTGCCTGGAGTGTACGAGGGGCGGCGGGCTCTGGAAACACCATATATTTT. This chain links TRBV30 with TRBJ1-3, with D maybe TRBD1 (5 bases). This CDR3 is 17 amino acids long. V lost 0 bases and J 0 bases, leaving 15 bases between the germline ends. Germline assignment: CDR1 GTSNPN and CDR2 SVGIG (reference sequence). Full variable domain (rest looked up from reference TRBV30 and TRBJ1-3): SQTIHQWPATLVQPVGSPLSLECTVEGTSNPNLYWYRQAAGRGLQLLFYSVGIGQISSEVPQNLSASRPQDRQFILSSKKLLLSDSGFYLCAWSVRGAAGSGNTIYFGEGSWLTVV.

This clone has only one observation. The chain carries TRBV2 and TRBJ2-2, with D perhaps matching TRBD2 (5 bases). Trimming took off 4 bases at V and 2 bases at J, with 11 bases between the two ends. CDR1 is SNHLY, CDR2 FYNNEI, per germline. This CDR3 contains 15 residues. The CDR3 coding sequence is TGTGCCAGCAGTGTAAAGACTATTAACACCGGGGAGCTGTTTTTT. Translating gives CASSVKTINTGELFF.

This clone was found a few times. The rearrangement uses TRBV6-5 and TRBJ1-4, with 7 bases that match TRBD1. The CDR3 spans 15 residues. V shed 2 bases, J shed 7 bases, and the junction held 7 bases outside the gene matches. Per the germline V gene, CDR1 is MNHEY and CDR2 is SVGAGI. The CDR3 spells CASSYAGGGLEKLFF. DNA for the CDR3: TGTGCCAGCAGTTACGCAGGGGGAGGGCTTGAAAAACTGTTTTTT.

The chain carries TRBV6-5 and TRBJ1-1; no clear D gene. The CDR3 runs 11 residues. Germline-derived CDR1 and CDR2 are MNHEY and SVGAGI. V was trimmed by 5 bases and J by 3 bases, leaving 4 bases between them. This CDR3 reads CASSTYTEAFF. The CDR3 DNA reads TGTGCCAGCAGTACCTACACTGAAGCTTTCTTT.

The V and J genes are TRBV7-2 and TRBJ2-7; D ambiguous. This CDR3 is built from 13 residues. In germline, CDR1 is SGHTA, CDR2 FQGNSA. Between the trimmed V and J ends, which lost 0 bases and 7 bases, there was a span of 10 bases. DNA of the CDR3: TGTGCCAGCAGCTTAGCAATTGGGAAGGAGCAGTACTTC. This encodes CASSLAIGKEQYF.

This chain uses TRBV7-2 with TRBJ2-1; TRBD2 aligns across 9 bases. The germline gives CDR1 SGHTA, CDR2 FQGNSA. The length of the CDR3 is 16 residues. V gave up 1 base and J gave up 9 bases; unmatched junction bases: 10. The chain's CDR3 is CASSLVLREGFGEQFF. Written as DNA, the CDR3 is TGTGCCAGCAGCTTAGTGTTGCGGGAGGGTTTCGGTGAGCAGTTCTTC.

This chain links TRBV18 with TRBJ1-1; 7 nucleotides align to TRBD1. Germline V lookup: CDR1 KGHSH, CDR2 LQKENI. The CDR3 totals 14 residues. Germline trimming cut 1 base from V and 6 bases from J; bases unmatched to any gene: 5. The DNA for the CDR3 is TGTGCCAGCTCACCACAGGGGGCTTTGGCTGAAGCTTTCTTT. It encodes CASSPQGALAEAFF.

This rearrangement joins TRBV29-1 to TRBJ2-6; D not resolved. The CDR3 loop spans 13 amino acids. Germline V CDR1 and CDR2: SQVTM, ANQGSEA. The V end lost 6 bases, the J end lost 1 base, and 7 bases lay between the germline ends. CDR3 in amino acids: CSVSGSGANVLTF. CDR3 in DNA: TGCAGCGTATCTGGATCTGGGGCCAACGTCCTGACTTTC.

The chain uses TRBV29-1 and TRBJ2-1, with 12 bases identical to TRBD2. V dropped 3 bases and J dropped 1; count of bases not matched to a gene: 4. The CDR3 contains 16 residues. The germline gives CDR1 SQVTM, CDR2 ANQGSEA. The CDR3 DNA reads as TGCAGCGTTGAGGCGGGGACTAGCGGGTCCTACAATGAGCAGTTCTTC. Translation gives CSVEAGTSGSYNEQFF.

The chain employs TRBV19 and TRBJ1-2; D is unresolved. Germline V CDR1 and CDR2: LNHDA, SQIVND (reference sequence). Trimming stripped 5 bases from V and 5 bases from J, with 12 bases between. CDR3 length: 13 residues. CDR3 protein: CASSVTPGYGYTF. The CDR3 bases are TGTGCCAGTAGTGTTACACCCGGGTATGGCTACACCTTC.

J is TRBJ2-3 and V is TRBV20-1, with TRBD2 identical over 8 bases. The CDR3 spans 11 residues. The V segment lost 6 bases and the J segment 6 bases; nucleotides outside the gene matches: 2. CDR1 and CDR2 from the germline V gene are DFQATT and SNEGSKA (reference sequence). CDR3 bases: TGCAGTGCCCGGACTAGCGATACGCAGTATTTT. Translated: CSARTSDTQYF.

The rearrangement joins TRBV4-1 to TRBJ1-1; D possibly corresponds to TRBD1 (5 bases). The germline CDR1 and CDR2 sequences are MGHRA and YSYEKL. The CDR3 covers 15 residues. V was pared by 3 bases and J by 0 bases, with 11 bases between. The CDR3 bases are TGCGCCAGCAGCCATGGAGACAGAATGAACACTGAAGCTTTCTTT. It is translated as CASSHGDRMNTEAFF.